This record concerns one T cell receptor (beta chain) sequence. This entry belongs to a study of blood T cell repertoires in COVID-19. Profiling relied on immunoSEQ multiplex PCR, and the TCRdb table lists in-frame clones only, not all of them. The sample contains 350,000 to 450,000 clones, about nine tenths of which appear only once. Input material: PBMCs or T cells enriched from blood (not recorded which). This clonotype originated in a woman aged 40 to 49 who had been exposed to COVID-19.

CDR3 loop: CAWRSGQSTYNEQFF. CDR3 nucleotide sequence: TGTGCCTGGAGGTCGGGACAGTCAACCTACAATGAGCAGTTCTTC. This chain links TRBV30 with TRBJ2-1; 7 positions agree with TRBD1. Per germline, CDR1 GTSNPN and CDR2 SVGIG (reference sequence). This CDR3 comprises 15 residues. V shed 3 bases and J 2 bases; nucleotides not matched to a gene: 7.